The present TCR beta chain was sequenced within a study of T cells in localized non-small cell lung cancer. Profiled with immunoSEQ multiplex PCR; TCRdb holds only in-frame clones, not every one. The sample consists of approximately 76,000 clones, more than 75% of them appearing once. Looked up from germline, CDR1 is SGHDT and CDR2 is YYEEEE. The CDR3 spans 15 residues. V was pared by 1 base and J by 7 bases, with 8 bases of the junction left unmatched. Of note for this clone: Antigen unknown.

Whole-study findings and limits: Measurement of T cell clonality placed uninvolved adjacent lung highest, above the level in tumor. Adjacent lung was found to contain a median about 62 of the top 100 tumor clones. Higher T cell density in the blood was associated with longer overall survival, whereas higher adjacent-lung clonality associated with shorter survival.

The sample in question was peripheral blood, obtained before any cancer treatment. The clonotype comes from a female donor at least 60 years old with stage I lung adenocarcinoma. The chain carries TRBV5-6 and TRBJ2-4; 7 nucleotides align to TRBD2. The CDR3: CASSLTSEWENIQYF. For the CDR3, the DNA is TGTGCCAGCAGCTTGACTAGCGAATGGGAGAACATTCAGTACTTC.